A selection of T cell receptor beta chains follows, all from one sample in a study of blood T cell repertoires in COVID-19. Profiling relied on immunoSEQ multiplex PCR, and the TCRdb table lists in-frame clones only, not all of them. The sample carries 150,000 to 200,000 clones, about 84% recorded once. Sample: PBMCs or T cells enriched from blood (not recorded which). The receptors originated from a woman in her thirties who had recovered from COVID-19. CDR3s include the opening cysteine and the closing phenylalanine or tryptophan. The D gene is left open where the match is weak. Only some rows state a clone size, as once, few, many or a class for expanded clones.

clone size | J gene | CDR3 length | D gene | V gene | CDR3 DNA | CDR3 protein
. | TRBJ2-1 | 17 | TRBD2 | TRBV11-3 | TGTGCCAGCAGCTTAGAAACCGGACTAGCGGGCAGCAATGAGCAGTTCTTC | CASSLETGLAGSNEQFF
. | TRBJ2-1 | 14 | . | TRBV6-5 | TGTGCCAGCAGAACTGACAGCCCGAACAATGAGCAGTTCTTC | CASRTDSPNNEQFF
. | TRBJ1-4 | 14 | TRBD1 | TRBV2 | TGTGCCAGCAGTGAAGGACAGGGTCCCGAAAAACTGTTTTTT | CASSEGQGPEKLFF
. | TRBJ1-5 | 13 | . | TRBV24-1 | TGTGCCACCAGTGATAGGGGGAATCAGCCCCAGCATTTT | CATSDRGNQPQHF
once | TRBJ1-4 | 14 | TRBD1 | TRBV19 | TGTGCCAGTAGTACTCGGACAGGGGCTGTCGGGCTGTTTTTT | CASSTRTGAVGLFF
. | TRBJ2-3 | 18 | . | TRBV4-1 | TGCGCCAGCAGCCAAGCGGCCAGTCGAGTACGGGTAGCAGATACGCAGTATTTT | CASSQAASRVRVADTQYF
. | TRBJ2-5 | 15 | TRBD2 | TRBV28 | TGTGCCAGCAGGCGGGAGACGAACGCACAAGAGACCCAGTACTTC | CASRRETNAQETQYF
once | TRBJ2-7 | 15 | . | TRBV9 | TGTGCCAGCAGCGCGAAGGACTACTACCCCCACGAGCAGTACTTC | CASSAKDYYPHEQYF
. | TRBJ2-2 | 19 | TRBD2 | TRBV19 | TGTGCCAGTAGTATCTTTAGGACTAGCGGGAGTGGCGACACCGGGGAGCTGTTTTTT | CASSIFRTSGSGDTGELFF
. | TRBJ2-2 | 15 | TRBD1 | TRBV5-6 | TGTGCCAGCAGCTTGGCCAAAGGGGGCTCCGGGGAGCTGTTTTTT | CASSLAKGGSGELFF
. | TRBJ2-2 | 15 | TRBD2 | TRBV3-1/TRBV3-2 | TGTGCCAGCAGCCAAATCAGCGGGAGGACCGGGGAGCTGTTTTTT | CASSQISGRTGELFF
. | TRBJ1-3 | 16 | . | TRBV5-1 | TGCGCCAGCCGACCAGGGGCCAATTCCCAGGGAAACACCATATATTTT | CASRPGANSQGNTIYF
. | TRBJ2-2 | 18 | TRBD2 | TRBV19 | TGTGCCAGTAGTATAGACGGGAGGGGAGGCTTGAACACCGGGGAGCTGTTTTTT | CASSIDGRGGLNTGELFF
. | TRBJ2-7 | 15 | . | TRBV28 | TGTGCCAGCAGTTCAGGTGCCTACAGGCAGGCCGAGCAGTACTTC | CASSSGAYRQAEQYF
. | TRBJ2-1 | 15 | . | TRBV10-3 | TGTGCCATCAGTGAGTCCCAGGGCGGATACAATGAGCAGTTCTTC | CAISESQGGYNEQFF
. | TRBJ2-2 | 19 | . | TRBV7-2 | TGTGCCAGCCTCCCCCCATCCAGCGGAGCCCAAACATTGACCGGGGAGCTGTTTTTT | CASLPPSSGAQTLTGELFF
. | TRBJ2-7 | 15 | TRBD2 | TRBV7-9 | TGTGCCAGCAGCCTAGGGACTAGCGGGATAAACGAGCAGTACTTC | CASSLGTSGINEQYF
. | TRBJ2-7 | 14 | TRBD2 | TRBV6-5 | TGTGCCAGCAGCGCGGGGGGTTTGAGGGGGGAGCAGTACTTC | CASSAGGLRGEQYF
. | TRBJ2-3 | 14 | . | TRBV19 | TGTGCCAGTAGTGAAAACAGGGGCACAGATACGCAGTATTTT | CASSENRGTDTQYF
. | TRBJ1-3 | 10 | . | TRBV6-1 | TGTGCCAGCAGTGAAGCCCGTTTATATTTT | CASSEARLYF
. | TRBJ2-5 | 14 | TRBD2 | TRBV2 | TGTGCCAGCAGTGCGACTAGCGGTCAAGAGACCCAGTACTTC | CASSATSGQETQYF
. | TRBJ2-7 | 16 | TRBD2 | TRBV5-6 | TGTGCCAGCAGCTTGGAACCGCGGGAGGCAACCTACGAGCAGTACTTC | CASSLEPREATYEQYF
. | TRBJ2-1 | 17 | TRBD2 | TRBV29-1 | TGCAGCGTGACCTCCCCGGCTAGCGGGAGGCGTGGCAATGAGCAGTTCTTC | CSVTSPASGRRGNEQFF
. | TRBJ2-3 | 12 | . | TRBV10-3 | TGTGCCATCAGCCCGGGACTCAGGGAGCAGTATTTT | CAISPGLREQYF
few | TRBJ2-3 | 17 | . | TRBV7-9 | TGTGCCAGCAGCCCGCGACGACAGGGCGGGGGCACAGATACGCAGTATTTT | CASSPRRQGGGTDTQYF
. | TRBJ2-1 | 15 | . | TRBV4-1 | TGCGCCAGCAGCCAAGACCTATTCTCCTACAATGAGCAGTTCTTC | CASSQDLFSYNEQFF
. | TRBJ1-2 | 14 | TRBD1 | TRBV7-9 | TGTGCCAGCAGCTCAGAAGGACAGGGTGTAGGCTACACCTTC | CASSSEGQGVGYTF
. | TRBJ2-7 | 16 | TRBD2 | TRBV18 | TGTGCCAGCTCACCGGCTGGGGGGGAAGGGTCCTACGAGCAGTACTTC | CASSPAGGEGSYEQYF
. | TRBJ2-3 | 14 | TRBD1 | TRBV19 | TGTGCCAGTAGTCGGGACAGAGAGTTAGATACGCAGTATTTT | CASSRDRELDTQYF
. | TRBJ2-7 | 14 | . | TRBV3-1/TRBV3-2 | TGTGCCAGCAGCCAAGATTTCGGGTCCTACGAGCAGTACTTC | CASSQDFGSYEQYF
. | TRBJ2-3 | 16 | TRBD1 | TRBV5-1 | TGCGCCAGCAGCTTAAAACGACAGGGGGGCACAGATACGCAGTATTTT | CASSLKRQGGTDTQYF
. | TRBJ2-4 | 12 | . | TRBV5-5 | TGTGCCAGCAGCCTCAGGGGAGACATTCAGTACTTC | CASSLRGDIQYF
. | TRBJ1-5 | 15 | . | TRBV16 | TGTGCCAGCAGCCAATCGTTGCAGGGTGTCCAGCCCCAGCATTTT | CASSQSLQGVQPQHF
. | TRBJ2-5 | 14 | TRBD2 | TRBV7-2 | TGTGCCAGCAGCAAGGGACTAGCGGAAGAGACCCAGTACTTC | CASSKGLAEETQYF
. | TRBJ1-1 | 13 | . | TRBV12-3/TRBV12-4 | TGTGCCAGCAGTTTGGGGCGACGGACTGAAGCTTTCTTT | CASSLGRRTEAFF
. | TRBJ2-7 | 13 | . | TRBV28 | TGTGCCAGCAGTTTGGGGGCGGTAAACGAGCAGTACTTC | CASSLGAVNEQYF
. | TRBJ2-1 | 15 | . | TRBV18 | TGTGCCAGCTCACCGGAATATGCGGGTGGCAATGAGCAGTTCTTC | CASSPEYAGGNEQFF
. | TRBJ2-7 | 16 | TRBD1 | TRBV7-6 | TGTGCCAGCAGCTTAGCTGGGACAGGGGAACGTTACGAGCAGTACTTC | CASSLAGTGERYEQYF
. | TRBJ1-2 | 16 | TRBD1 | TRBV5-1 | TGCGCCAGCAGCCCTTTCGGGACAGGGGCCAACTATGGCTACACCTTC | CASSPFGTGANYGYTF
. | TRBJ2-7 | 12 | TRBD1 | TRBV6-5 | TGTGCCAGCAGAAAGACAGGGGGCAAGCAGTACTTC | CASRKTGGKQYF
. | TRBJ2-7 | 15 | TRBD2 | TRBV2 | TGTGCCAGCACGTATAGGGCAGCGGGAGGGTCTAGGCAGTACTTC | CASTYRAAGGSRQYF
. | TRBJ2-7 | 15 | . | TRBV4-1 | TGCGCCAGCAGCCTTGCAGGGTCGAGCTCCTACGAGCAGTACTTC | CASSLAGSSSYEQYF
few | TRBJ2-7 | 13 | . | TRBV2 | TGTGCCAGCAGTGAAGGGACTATCCCCGAGCAGTACTTC | CASSEGTIPEQYF
. | TRBJ1-1 | 13 | . | TRBV4-1 | TGCGCCAGCAGCCAAGAAAACAGGGCTGAAGCTTTCTTT | CASSQENRAEAFF
medium-sized | TRBJ2-7 | 16 | . | TRBV11-2 | TGTGCCAGCAGCTCTAGCAGGACTCTAAATACCTACGAGCAGTACTTC | CASSSSRTLNTYEQYF
. | TRBJ2-2 | 20 | TRBD2 | TRBV2 | TGTGCCAGCAGTGAGACCGATACCGGGACTAGCGGGAGTCTCACCGGGGAGCTGTTTTTT | CASSETDTGTSGSLTGELFF
few | TRBJ2-1 | 11 | . | TRBV13 | TGTGCCAGCAGCCATTACAATGAGCAGTTCTTC | CASSHYNEQFF
. | TRBJ2-7 | 12 | . | TRBV5-1 | TGCGCCAGCAGCTTGGACACGTACGAGCAGTACTTC | CASSLDTYEQYF
. | TRBJ2-6 | 16 | TRBD1 | TRBV5-1 | TGCGCCAGCACCGGGACAGGGACCTCTGGGGCCAACGTCCTGACTTTC | CASTGTGTSGANVLTF
. | TRBJ2-1 | 18 | TRBD2 | TRBV11-3 | TGTGCCAGCAGCCGACTAGCGCCCATCTCCCACTCCTACAATGAGCAGTTCTTC | CASSRLAPISHSYNEQFF
. | TRBJ2-2 | 15 | . | TRBV5-1 | TGCGCCAGCAGCTTGGCTCTAGGCGGCACCGGGGAGCTGTTTTTT | CASSLALGGTGELFF
. | TRBJ2-2 | 16 | . | TRBV4-2 | TGTGCCAGCAGCCAAGATAGCGTTGGGAACACCGGGGAGCTGTTTTTT | CASSQDSVGNTGELFF
. | TRBJ2-7 | 11 | . | TRBV5-6 | TGTGCCAGCAGCTTACGAGGGGAGCAGTACTTC | CASSLRGEQYF
. | TRBJ1-1 | 13 | . | TRBV11-2 | TGTGCCAGCAGCTTAAGGGGGTCCACTGAAGCTTTCTTT | CASSLRGSTEAFF
once | TRBJ1-4 | 14 | . | TRBV11-2 | TGTGCCAGCAGCCCAACAGGGTCGGACGAAAAACTGTTTTTT | CASSPTGSDEKLFF
. | TRBJ2-7 | 13 | . | TRBV30 | TGTGCCTGGAGGCTCCCAGGGGCCTACGAGCAGTACTTC | CAWRLPGAYEQYF
. | TRBJ2-3 | 15 | . | TRBV4-1 | TGCGCCAGCAGCCAAGTTGGGGCAAGGGCCGATACGCAGTATTTT | CASSQVGARADTQYF
. | TRBJ2-7 | 18 | TRBD1 | TRBV19 | TGTGCCAGTAGTATCGTAGGATCAGGGACAGGGAGAACCTACGAGCAGTACTTC | CASSIVGSGTGRTYEQYF